This T cell receptor beta chain appears in the sequencing data of a study of OX40 agonist ivuxolimab in advanced cancers. Across the study: The treatment was a fully human IgG2 OX40 agonist, ivuxolimab. Of the patients, three showed partial responses, one with hepatocellular carcinoma and two with cutaneous melanoma.

Germline CDR1 SNHLY, CDR2 FYNNEI. The J segment lost 1 base and the V segment lost 6 bases, leaving 8 bases of the junction unmatched. There are 16 residues in the CDR3. Autoimmune disease history or systemic immunosuppression barred patients. Blood sampling took place at baseline, cycle 4 day 1, and cycle 7 day 1. Profiled with immunoSEQ multiplex PCR; TCRdb holds only in-frame clones, not every one. Found here are some 81,000 clones, 65% to 90% of them singletons; the top ten hold 0.61%. Sample: CD4+ or CD8+ T cells sorted from blood, taken in a trial of the OX40 agonist ivuxolimab. The V gene is TRBV2, the J gene TRBJ1-5; 8 bases map to TRBD1. The sequence was collected from an adult with an advanced solid tumor such as melanoma, head and neck, liver or kidney cancer. CDR3 DNA sequence: TGTGCCAGCAGCCGGAGCGGGGACAGGAGCAATCAGCCCCAGCATTTT. Protein: CASSRSGDRSNQPQHF.